The 21 T cell receptor beta chains presented below share a single source sample, sequenced in a study of T cell repertoires in aging, cancer and after chemotherapy. TCR beta rearrangements were amplified from peripheral blood genomic DNA. Multiplex touch-down PCR with TRB-A/B primers amplified rearranged V-D-J TRB sequences. TCRdb processed the multiplex PCR reads anew with MiXCR; each CDR3 protein has one entry. The table shows over 8,500 distinct CDR3 sequences, with approximately 25% occurring only once. The sequenced sample was blood. Source of these receptors: a human donor in good health.

This clonotype ranks as medium-sized. This chain joins TRBV30 and TRBJ2-1; D gene ambiguous. Germline V gives CDR1 GTSNPN, CDR2 SVGIG (reference sequence). The CDR3 is 14 amino acids. Trimming shortened V by 3 bases and J by 4 bases, and 13 bases separated the two germline ends. The CDR3 DNA reads TGTGCCTGGAGGGCACCCGGGCAATACAATGAGCAGTTCTTC. This translates into CAWRAPGQYNEQFF. The full variable domain, its missing parts supplied by reference TRBV30 and TRBJ2-1, is SQTIHQWPATLVQPVGSPLSLECTVEGTSNPNLYWYRQAAGRGLQLLFYSVGIGQISSEVPQNLSASRPQDRQFILSSKKLLLSDSGFYLCAWRAPGQYNEQFFGPGTRLTVL.

The V gene is TRBV6-1, the J gene TRBJ2-5; D is ambiguous. Germline values: CDR1 MNHNS, CDR2 SASEGT. V was pared by 2 bases and J by 2 bases, with 3 bases between. CDR3 length equals 12 residues. Here the CDR3 reads CASSEQQETQYF. The DNA for the CDR3 is TGTGCCAGCAGTGAACAGCAAGAGACCCAGTACTTC.

By frequency in the sample, this clonotype is medium-sized. V and J are TRBV30 and TRBJ2-7, with 11 bases fitting TRBD1. Germline V gene lookup returns CDR1 GTSNPN and CDR2 SVGIG (reference sequence). After removal of 1 base from V and 7 bases from J, the junction contained 3 bases not matched to a gene. The length of the CDR3 is 13 residues. The CDR3 region is CAWSGDRGREQYF. Written as DNA, the CDR3 is TGTGCCTGGAGTGGGGACAGGGGGAGAGAGCAGTACTTC.

The chain has TRBV19 and TRBJ2-1; the D gene is possibly TRBD2 (5 bases). The CDR3 is 16 amino acids. Trimming took 0 bases from V and 3 from J, leaving 12 bases between them. CDR1 is LNHDA and CDR2 is SQIVND in the germline V gene (reference sequence). The CDR3, as DNA: TGTGCCAGTAGTATAGACCCCACGGGGTACTACAATGAGCAGTTCTTC. Translating gives CASSIDPTGYYNEQFF.

The sample holds one count of this clonotype. With a much larger clone just one base away, this may be a read error. This chain connects TRBV15 to TRBJ1-5; D remains ambiguous. The J call may be incorrect, as the DNA end agrees better with TRBJ2-3. CDR1 is LNHNV and CDR2 is YYDKDF in the germline V gene (reference sequence). This CDR3 is built from 16 residues. CDR3 coding DNA: TGTGCCACCAGCAGAGTTGGGCGGCTCAGCAATCAGCCCCAGTATTTT. Residues: CATSRVGRLSNQPQYF.

This clonotype was seen only a few times. This chain joins TRBV21-1 and TRBJ1-5. TRBV21-1 is described as a pseudogene. CDR3 length: 14 amino acids. CDR3 loop: CASRIQHSNQPQHF. The CDR3 DNA follows: TGTGCCAGCAGAATACAACATAGCAATCAGCCCCAGCATTTT.

This clonotype rates as medium-sized. J is TRBJ2-7 and V is TRBV6-5, with 8 bases fitting TRBD1. J lost 2 bases, V lost 4 bases, and 4 bases had no gene match. There are 14 residues in the CDR3. Looked up from germline, CDR1 is MNHEY and CDR2 is SVGAGI. CDR3 amino acids: CASSSTQGAYEQYF. CDR3 nucleotides: TGTGCCAGCAGTTCCACACAGGGGGCCTACGAGCAGTACTTC.

This clonotype was counted only a few times. This chain connects TRBV27 to TRBJ2-7; 11 bases are shared with TRBD2. The CDR3 is made up of 17 amino acids. The germline CDR1 and CDR2 sequences are MNHEY and SMNVEV (reference sequence). After removal of 2 bases from V and 4 bases from J, the junction contained 10 bases not matched to a gene. The CDR3 protein is CASSLLSGRAERYEQYF. In DNA, the CDR3 is TGTGCCAGCAGTTTACTTAGCGGGAGGGCCGAAAGATACGAGCAGTACTTC.

As for this clonotype: Since a much larger clone is just one base distant, this may be a read error. In nucleotides, the CDR3 is TGTGCCAGCAGTAGGCCCTTGGGGCCCCCCTATGGCTACACCTTC. It yields the protein CASSRPLGPPYGYTF. This chain joins TRBV6-2 or TRBV6-3 and TRBJ1-2; a weak D match, TRBD1 (5 bases). CDR3 length: 15 amino acids. CDR1 MNHEY and CDR2 SVGEGT come from the germline V gene. V lost 5 bases, J lost 4 bases, and 17 bases lay in between.

V is TRBV5-4 and J is TRBJ2-3; 9 positions match TRBD1. This CDR3 spans 14 amino acids. CDR1 and CDR2 (germline): SGHNT, YYREEE (reference sequence). J was trimmed by 4 bases and V by 4 bases; bases with no gene match: 4. The CDR3 here is CASSLDRGPDTQYF. CDR3 DNA sequence: TGTGCCAGCAGCCTGGACAGGGGACCAGATACGCAGTATTTT.

This clonotype was seen only a few times. The V and J genes are TRBV10-3 and TRBJ2-7, with TRBD1 matching over 9 bases. There are 15 residues in the CDR3. V lost 6 bases, J lost 5 bases, and 11 bases stayed unmatched. Germline V gene lookup returns CDR1 ENHRY and CDR2 SYGVKD. The CDR3 DNA reads TGTGCCATCAGGAGAGACCCGGGACAGGGCGACGAGCAGTACTTC. Translating gives CAIRRDPGQGDEQYF.

DNA for the CDR3: TGCAGTGCACCAAACGCGGGACTTCCCATCAGGTATTTT. Translating gives CSAPNAGLPIRYF. The genes are TRBV20-1 and TRBJ2-3; maybe TRBD2 (6 bases). Germline assignment: CDR1 DFQATT and CDR2 SNEGSKA (reference sequence). This CDR3 comprises 13 residues. Deletions cut 6 bases from V and 14 bases from J, with 24 bases between.

This clonotype came up a few times. The chain has TRBV6-1 and TRBJ2-1; perhaps TRBD1 as D (5 bases). Germline V gives CDR1 MNHNS, CDR2 SASEGT. The CDR3 totals 12 residues. V gave up 2 bases and J gave up 10 bases, with 9 bases separating them. The CDR3 nucleotides are TGTGCCAGCAGTGAATTAAGGGGCGAGCAGTTCTTC. Protein sequence: CASSELRGEQFF.

This sequence joins TRBV9 and TRBJ2-1; TRBD2 aligns across 15 bases. CDR1 and CDR2 from the germline V gene are SGDLS and YYNGEE. This CDR3 spans 17 amino acids. The J segment lost 2 bases and the V segment lost 4 bases, leaving 4 bases of the junction unmatched. CDR3 sequence: CASSYGLAGGAYNEQFF. CDR3 in DNA: TGTGCCAGCAGCTACGGACTAGCGGGAGGGGCCTACAATGAGCAGTTCTTC.

V gene TRBV18 combines with J gene TRBJ1-1; D gene ambiguous. Trimming stripped 2 bases from V and 4 bases from J, with 14 bases between. This CDR3 contains 15 residues. Germline lookup yields CDR1 KGHSH and CDR2 LQKENI. CDR3 residues: CASSPTGGLGTEAFF. Here the CDR3 DNA reads TGTGCCAGCTCACCAACGGGAGGGTTGGGCACTGAAGCTTTCTTT.

This clonotype qualifies as medium-sized (0.01 to 0.1%). The CDR3 here is CASSGHNNEQFF. CDR3 coding DNA: TGTGCCAGCAGTGGACATAACAATGAGCAGTTCTTC. The chain combines TRBV6-1 with TRBJ2-1; no definite D call. CDR3 size: 12 residues. Trimming removed 4 bases at V and 5 bases at J, with 6 bases between. Per germline, CDR1 MNHNS and CDR2 SASEGT.

This clonotype showed up just a few times. This chain uses TRBV12-3 or TRBV12-4 with TRBJ2-1; D is uncertain. With 5 bases removed from V and 6 bases from J, the gap between germline ends came to 23 bases. This CDR3 region has 17 residues. The CDR3 spells CASSAGTWLRPGNEQFF. Here the CDR3 DNA reads TGTGCCAGCAGTGCCGGAACATGGTTGCGGCCGGGCAATGAGCAGTTCTTC.

The chain links TRBV28 to TRBJ1-5; possible D gene TRBD1, 5 bases. The CDR3 is made up of 17 amino acids. CDR1 is MDHEN and CDR2 is SYDVKM in the germline V gene. V was shortened by 5 bases and J by 0 bases, with 17 bases between the two germline ends. The CDR3 coding sequence is TGTGCCAGCAGTACCGTGGGGGGGGGAGATAGCAATCAGCCCCAGCATTTT. The encoded protein is CASSTVGGGDSNQPQHF.

This clonotype is medium-sized by share. The chain couples TRBV20-1 to TRBJ1-2, with D perhaps matching TRBD1 (6 bases). The germline V gene has CDR1 DFQATT and CDR2 SNEGSKA (reference sequence). This CDR3 is built from 17 residues. V dropped 5 bases and J dropped 6 bases, with 28 bases sitting between them. CDR3 amino acids: CSADPQGLGPHVDGYTF. CDR3 nucleotide sequence: TGCAGTGCTGATCCCCAGGGGCTAGGGCCCCATGTCGATGGCTACACCTTC.

This clonotype was seen a handful of times. The chain employs TRBV30 and TRBJ2-1, with 7 positions matching TRBD2. The CDR3 is 14 amino acids. V dropped 3 bases and J dropped 4; count of bases not matched to a gene: 6. Germline assignment: CDR1 GTSNPN and CDR2 SVGIG (reference sequence). CDR3 in DNA: TGTGCCTGGAGGCCAAAGCGGGGATACAATGAGCAGTTCTTC. The encoded protein is CAWRPKRGYNEQFF.

Comments on this clonotype: Being one base from a much bigger clone, this may be a read error. The rearrangement links TRBV29-1 to TRBJ2-4; D is unclear. Germline V gives CDR1 SQVTM, CDR2 ANQGSEA. There are 15 residues in the CDR3. V lost 4 bases and J lost 0, with 13 bases in between. CDR3 nucleotides: TGCAGCGTTGTGGTGGAAAGGCTAGCCAAAAACATTCAGTACTTC. Protein product: CSVVVERLAKNIQYF.